This T cell receptor (beta chain) is drawn from a study of blood T cell repertoires in COVID-19. The germline CDR1 and CDR2 sequences are SGHRS and YFSETQ. The CDR3 is 14 residues long. The V end lost 7 bases, the J end lost 5 bases, and 16 bases lay between the germline ends. Repertoires were generated with immunoSEQ multiplex PCR, while TCRdb's copy carries only in-frame clones and drops some. The sample has 250,000 to 400,000 clones, about 89% seen once. The clonotype was recovered from a woman aged 25-40 years who had recovered from COVID-19. Material for sequencing was PBMCs or T cells enriched from blood (not recorded which). This sequence joins TRBV5-1 and TRBJ2-1; D is possibly TRBD1 (5 bases). The CDR3 here is CASRASGRDNEQFF. CDR3 DNA: TGCGCCAGCCGAGCTTCCGGCAGGGACAATGAGCAGTTCTTC. Supplemented by reference TRBV5-1 and TRBJ2-1, the full variable domain reads KAGVTQTPRYLIKTRGQQVTLSCSPISGHRSVSWYQQTPGQGLQFLFEYFSETQRNKGNFPGRFSGRQFSNSRSEMNVSTLELGDSALYLCASRASGRDNEQFFGPGTRLTVL.